The subject of this entry is one TCR beta chain. This CDR3 comprises 11 residues. V lost 4 bases and J lost 6, with 7 bases in between. Germline-derived CDR1 and CDR2 are DFQATT and SNEGSKA (reference sequence). This entry belongs to a study of blood T cell repertoires in COVID-19. Across the study: Researchers got acute and convalescent COVID-19 samples from the United States, Italy and Spain. Sources were T cells, B-cell-depleted T cells, or PBMCs; the material itself was cDNA or gDNA.

The authors' processing: The assay estimated nucleated cells by amplifying reference gene primers. TCRdb's table, derived via immunoSEQ multiplex PCR, lists solely in-frame clones and lacks some. The V and J calls and the clone size are those of that table, but D and trimming were determined from the DNA. The data contain about 160,000 clones, 87% of them singletons. Sequencing was carried out using peripheral blood. This chain joins TRBV20-1 and TRBJ1-5; D unclear. This TCR was sampled from a woman aged 60-75 years who had recovered from COVID-19. The CDR3 reads CSATPGQPQHF. In nucleotides, the CDR3 is TGCAGTGCTACCCCGGGTCAGCCCCAGCATTTT.